These 28 T cell receptor beta chains share one sample of origin, sequenced in a study of tumor-infiltrating lymphocytes in primary liver carcinoma. The source material, about 20-30 mg of unsorted bulk tissue, was used to co-extract RNA and DNA. A primer in the constant region served to generate TCR beta cDNA from about 480 ng of total RNA. Each TCR beta library was derived from three nested multiplex PCR rounds that employed slightly modified ARM-PCR. A C-beta reverse primer was combined with TRBV1-TRBV30 forward primers in the first two PCR rounds, and each round had 10 cycles. TCRdb re-called the multiplex PCR reads with MiXCR, one entry per CDR3 protein. The top ten hold 38% of the sample, which has some 46,000 distinct CDR3 sequences, approximately 71% seen once. The source material was tumor-adjacent normal liver tissue. The receptors come from a woman aged 25 to 39 with primary liver carcinoma and hepatitis B virus infection.

Turning to this clonotype: At one boundary the junction diverges from the germline segment, which might be a read error. The rearrangement links TRBV12-3 or TRBV12-4 to TRBJ2-5; possibly TRBD2 for D (6 bases). The CDR3 has 15 amino acids. The CDR3 DNA is TGTGCCAGCCGCACATGCCCCGGGAGCGAAGAGAGCCAGTACTTC. This encodes CASRTCPGSEESQYF.

This clonotype has a single count. An end of the junction does not agree with germline; a read error may underlie this. The rearrangement links TRBV11-2 to TRBJ2-5; perhaps TRBD2 as D (6 bases). Germline assignment: CDR1 SGHAT and CDR2 FQNNGV. This CDR3 region has 16 residues. The CDR3 sequence: CASSLRRAGYQEIQYF. The CDR3 bases are TGTGCCAGCAGCTTAAGGAGGGCAGGGTACCAAGAGATCCAGTACTTC.

A word on this clonotype: A junction end diverges from the germline sequence, so it may reflect a read error. V gene TRBV11-2 combines with J gene TRBJ2-3; D uncertain. The CDR3 extends over 14 amino acids. Germline V gene sequence: CDR1 SGHAT, CDR2 FQNNGV. This chain's CDR3 is CASSLGLGNGNAVF. In DNA, the CDR3 is TGTGCCAGCAGCTTAGGGCTCGGTAATGGGAACGCAGTATTT.

This clonotype was observed once. Compared with germline, one end of the junction differs, possibly owing to a read error. The V gene is TRBV6-2 or TRBV6-3, the J gene TRBJ2-7; no clear D gene. This CDR3 contains 14 residues. Germline values: CDR1 MNHEY, CDR2 SVGEGT. CDR3 region: CVSSYLVESYEQYF. Here the CDR3 DNA reads TGTGTCAGCAGTTACTTGGTAGAGTCCTACGAGCAGTACTTC.

The table lists this clonotype with a few counts. Compared with germline, one end of the junction differs, possibly owing to a read error. The chain combines TRBV7-9 with TRBJ2-2, with D possibly TRBD2 on 5 matching bases. CDR3 length: 12 residues. Germline loops: CDR1 SEHNR, CDR2 FQNEAQ (reference sequence). CDR3 sequence: CASSQDTGELLF. CDR3 nucleotide sequence: TGTGCCAGCAGCCAAGACACCGGGGAGCTGCTTTTT.

With regard to this clonotype: A read error is possible here, since a much larger clone lies one base away. The V gene is TRBV20-1, the J gene TRBJ2-7; D is perhaps TRBD2 (6 bases). The V gene's germline CDR1 is DFQATT and CDR2 SNEGSKA (reference sequence). The CDR3 sequence is 14 residues long. The CDR3 sequence: CNAKTPGLIYEQYF. CDR3 nucleotides: TGCAATGCTAAGACGCCGGGACTGATATACGAGCAGTACTTC.

Note on this clonotype: A much larger clone differs from this one at a single base, so this may be a read error. The CDR3 DNA reads as TGTGCCAGCAGAACCGGGGCGGGAGTGCCGACAGATACGCAGTATTTT. Amino acids: CASRTGAGVPTDTQYF. V gene TRBV28 combines with J gene TRBJ2-3; 7 bases align to TRBD2. Losses at the gene ends were 6 bases for V and 3 bases for J; bases not matched to a gene: 12. Germline lookup yields CDR1 MDHEN and CDR2 SYDVKM. The CDR3 covers 16 residues. The whole variable domain, filled in from reference TRBV28 and TRBJ2-3, reads DVKVTQSSRYLVKRTGEKVFLECVQDMDHENMFWYRQDPGLGLRLIYFSYDVKMKEKGDIPEGYSVSREKKERFSLILESASTNQTSMYLCASRTGAGVPTDTQYFGPGTRLTVL.

The chain is built from TRBV6-6 and TRBJ2-7; D gene unclear. The germline V gene has CDR1 MNHNY and CDR2 SVGAGI (reference sequence). V was cut by 2 bases and J by 13 bases, with 18 bases left in between. The CDR3 extends over 13 amino acids. This CDR3 reads CASSYLSSYERYF. In DNA, the CDR3 is TGTGCCAGCAGTTACCTCTCCTCCTACGAGCGATACTTC.

A remark on this clonotype: One end of the junction does not line up with germline, which may come from a read error. The rearrangement links TRBV11-2 to TRBJ2-3; tentatively, D is TRBD2 (5 bases). The CDR3 length is 13 residues. Germline assignment: CDR1 SGHAT and CDR2 FQNNGV. The CDR3 sequence: CASSLRWGDTHYF. The CDR3 coding sequence is TGTGCCAGCAGCCTACGGTGGGGAGATACGCACTATTTT.

Regarding this clonotype: A read error may account for a junction end that differs from germline. The chain has TRBV6-5 and TRBJ2-1, with D possibly TRBD2 on 6 matching bases. Per germline, CDR1 MNHEY and CDR2 SVGAGI. The CDR3 extends over 14 amino acids. The CDR3 is CASSPGLTVNKQFF. CDR3 nucleotides: TGTGCCAGCAGCCCTGGACTAACCGTCAATAAGCAGTTCTTC.

This chain connects TRBV5-5 to TRBJ2-3; D unclear. Germline V gives CDR1 SGHKS, CDR2 YYEKEE (reference sequence). Trimming took off 1 base at V and 4 bases at J, with 19 bases between the two ends. The length of the CDR3 is 17 residues. CDR3 residues: CASSLSVGGALSDTQYF. The CDR3 DNA reads TGTGCCAGCAGCTTGAGTGTTGGTGGAGCCCTTTCAGATACGCAGTATTTT.

To note about this clonotype: The conserved closing phenylalanine or tryptophan is absent in this CDR3, likely reflecting a read error. The J gene is TRBJ1-1, the V gene TRBV25-1; D is undetermined. V gave up 6 bases and J gave up 4 bases, with 21 bases separating them. Germline CDR1 reads MGHDK; CDR2 reads SYGVNS. The CDR3 extends over 16 amino acids. The CDR3 reads CASSDPTADAGTEAFS. DNA for the CDR3: TGTGCCAGCAGCGACCCGACGGCGGACGCGGGCACTGAAGCTTTCTCT.

Concerning this clonotype itself: The CDR3 end shows no conserved phenylalanine or tryptophan, and so a read error is likely. This chain joins TRBV11-2 and TRBJ2-7, with 10 bases aligning to TRBD1. Germline V gene lookup returns CDR1 SGHAT and CDR2 FQNNGV. CDR3 length: 17 residues. V shed 4 bases and J 0 bases; nucleotides not matched to a gene: 9. CDR3 in DNA: TGTGCCAGCAGCTCCTACACTGGGACAGGGGCCTCCTACGAGCAGTACCTC. This translates into CASSSYTGTGASYEQYL.

Concerning this clonotype: Likely a read error: the CDR3 ends without its conserved phenylalanine or tryptophan. The DNA is left out, because the CDR3 cannot be placed on it with certainty; the CDR3 is given as TCRdb lists it. The chain combines TRBV7-9 with TRBJ1-6; TRBD1 is the table's D call, not checked against the DNA. The CDR3 extends over 16 residues, inclusive of both ends. The germline gives CDR1 SEHNR, CDR2 FQNEAQ (reference sequence). CDR3 loop: CASRPLGGADNSPHHS.

The chain uses TRBV5-1 and TRBJ2-1; the D call may be TRBD1 or TRBD2 (5 bases each). Germline V lookup: CDR1 SGHRS, CDR2 YFSETQ. The CDR3 consists of 14 residues. Trimming cost V 7 bases and J 3 bases, with 14 bases left between them. The CDR3 is CASRRDLVYNEQFF. The CDR3 DNA is TGCGCCAGCCGCCGGGACCTGGTCTACAATGAGCAGTTCTTC.

Remarks on this clonotype: The junction and the germline gene differ at one end; a read error may be behind it. V and J are TRBV7-8 and TRBJ2-3; TRBD2 matches 8 bases. The CDR3 runs 16 residues. CDR1 is SGHVS and CDR2 is FQNEAQ in the germline V gene. CDR3 DNA sequence: TGTGCCAGCAGCTTGGGAACGGGAGGGCCTGGTGATACGCACTATTTT. The encoded protein is CASSLGTGGPGDTHYF.

As for this clonotype: The junction departs from germline at one end; a sequencing error may be responsible. This sequence joins TRBV11-2 and TRBJ2-3; D remains unclear. Germline values: CDR1 SGHAT, CDR2 FQNNGV. The CDR3 is made up of 14 amino acids. The CDR3 spells CANSLPVSTDTHYF. CDR3 coding DNA: TGCGCCAACAGCTTACCAGTGAGCACAGATACGCATTATTTT.

In regard to this clonotype: Here the CDR3 omits its conserved ending phenylalanine or tryptophan, so a read error is the likely source. The DNA is left out, because the CDR3 cannot be placed on it with certainty; the CDR3 is given as TCRdb lists it. The gene calls are TRBV6-1 and TRBJ1-6. A total of 13 residues make up the CDR3, ends included. Germline CDR1 reads MNHNS; CDR2 reads SASEGT. The CDR3 is CATAAGNNSPIHI.

This clonotype was seen a handful of times. This chain joins TRBV4-1 and TRBJ2-4, with D possibly being TRBD1 (6 bases). The V end lost 8 bases, the J end lost 15 bases, and 29 bases lay between the germline ends. This CDR3 has 15 amino acids. CDR1 MGHRA and CDR2 YSYEKL come from the germline V gene. The CDR3 DNA follows: TGCGCCAGCCCAGAGATGAATAGGGACACGAGCAAGTGGTACTTC. Translated, it gives CASPEMNRDTSKWYF.

Of note for this clonotype: Given the absence of the conserved phenylalanine or tryptophan at the CDR3 end, a read error is likely. The chain carries TRBV2 and TRBJ1-1; TRBD1 agrees at 7 bases. In germline, CDR1 is SNHLY, CDR2 FYNNEI. The V gene end was trimmed by 0 bases and the J gene end by 5 bases; junction bases not matched to a gene: 0. The CDR3 has 13 residues. In DNA, the CDR3 is TGTGCCAGCAGTGAAGCCAGGGGGACTGAAGCTTTCTTA. Amino acid sequence: CASSEARGTEAFL.

For this clonotype: Being one base from a much bigger clone, this may be a read error. The chain employs TRBV29-1 and TRBJ1-4; D is unresolved. V lost 7 bases and J 6 bases, leaving 15 bases between the germline ends. Per the germline V gene, CDR1 is SQVTM and CDR2 is ANQGSEA. The CDR3 has 13 amino acids. CDR3 loop: CSGLDGLDEKLFF. As DNA, the CDR3 is TGCAGCGGCCTGGATGGACTCGATGAAAAACTGTTTTTT.

As to this clonotype: A read error may account for a junction end that differs from germline. V gene TRBV6-1 combines with J gene TRBJ2-2; D perhaps matches TRBD2 (5 bases). Germline V CDR1 and CDR2: MNHNS, SASEGT. The CDR3 covers 14 residues. The chain's CDR3 is CASTPPGFVRELFF. The CDR3 bases are TGTGCCAGCACTCCGCCAGGTTTTGTAAGGGAGCTCTTTTTT.

A word on this clonotype: A junction end diverges from the germline sequence, so it may reflect a read error. The chain links TRBV6-5 to TRBJ2-2, with D perhaps given as TRBD1 or TRBD2 (6 bases each). CDR1 MNHEY and CDR2 SVGAGI come from the germline V gene. CDR3 size: 16 residues. CDR3 nucleotides: TGTGCCAGCAGTTCCTTGTGGACGGGGGACACCGCGGAGCTGTTTTTT. Translated: CASSSLWTGDTAELFF.

This clonotype was counted once. The junction departs from germline at one end; a sequencing error may be responsible. V is TRBV6-5 and J is TRBJ1-3, with a weak D call TRBD1 (5 bases). Germline lookup yields CDR1 MNHEY and CDR2 SVGAGI. CDR3 length: 17 amino acids. CDR3 sequence (DNA): TGTGCAAGCAGTCCCAGGGACCGTCTGAGCTCTGGAAACACCATATATTTT. Encoded protein: CASSPRDRLSSGNTIYF.

About this clonotype itself: Compared with germline, one end of the junction differs, possibly owing to a read error. The chain is built from TRBV4-2 and TRBJ2-7; D remains ambiguous. The length of the CDR3 is 17 residues. Looked up from germline, CDR1 is LGHNA and CDR2 is YNFKEQ. CDR3 region: CASNQEIGQFYSYEQYF. The CDR3 bases are TGTGCCAGCAACCAAGAAATCGGGCAATTCTACTCCTACGAGCAGTACTTC.

Regarding this clonotype: Germline and junction disagree at one end, which may indicate a read error. The rearrangement uses TRBV20-1 and TRBJ2-5; a weak D match, TRBD2 (5 bases). This CDR3 is 13 amino acids long. The germline CDR1 and CDR2 sequences are DFQATT and SNEGSKA (reference sequence). The CDR3 region is CSASPAVQETQNF. DNA of the CDR3: TGCAGTGCTAGCCCAGCGGTACAAGAGACCCAGAACTTC.

V and J are TRBV5-4 and TRBJ2-1; 13 nucleotides agree with TRBD2. The junction had 11 bases not matched to a gene; V was cut back by 4 bases and J by 7 bases. The CDR3 runs 17 residues. CDR1 is SGHNT and CDR2 is YYREEE in the germline V gene (reference sequence). As DNA, the CDR3 is TGTGCCAGCAGCCGGGGCCTGACTAGCGGGGGGAGAAATGAGCAGTTCTTC. As protein: CASSRGLTSGGRNEQFF. Looking up the rest from reference TRBV5-4 and TRBJ2-1 gives the full variable domain: ETGVTQSPTHLIKTRGQQVTLRCSSQSGHNTVSWYQQALGQGPQFIFQYYREEENGRGNFPPRFSGLQFPNYSSELNVNALELDDSALYLCASSRGLTSGGRNEQFFGPGTRLTVL.

Note on this clonotype: The conserved phenylalanine or tryptophan is not found at the CDR3 terminus, so this likely reflects a read error. V is TRBV14 and J is TRBJ2-7; 7 nucleotides line up with TRBD1. The CDR3 length is 16 residues. Germline loops: CDR1 SGHDN, CDR2 FVKESK. The V segment lost 4 bases and the J segment 2 bases; nucleotides outside the gene matches: 11. For the CDR3, the DNA is TGTGCCAGCAGCCCGCACAGGGGTTGGGGAACCTACGAGCAGTACCTC. Translation: CASSPHRGWGTYEQYL.